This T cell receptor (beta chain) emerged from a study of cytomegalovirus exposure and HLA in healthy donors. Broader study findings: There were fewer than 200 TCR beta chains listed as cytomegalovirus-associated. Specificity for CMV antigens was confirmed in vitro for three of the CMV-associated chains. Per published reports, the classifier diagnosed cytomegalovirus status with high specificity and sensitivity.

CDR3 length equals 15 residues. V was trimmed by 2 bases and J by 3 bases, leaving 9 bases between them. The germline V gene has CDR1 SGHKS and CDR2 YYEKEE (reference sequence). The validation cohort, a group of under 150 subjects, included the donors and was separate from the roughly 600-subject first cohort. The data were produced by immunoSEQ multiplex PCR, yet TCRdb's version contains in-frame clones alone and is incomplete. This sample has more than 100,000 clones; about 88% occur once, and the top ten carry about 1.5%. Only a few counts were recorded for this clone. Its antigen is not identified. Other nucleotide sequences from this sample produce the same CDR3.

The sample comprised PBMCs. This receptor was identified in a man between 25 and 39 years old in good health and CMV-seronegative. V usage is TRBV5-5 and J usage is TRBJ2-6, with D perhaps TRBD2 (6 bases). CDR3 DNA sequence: TGTGCCAGCAGCTTACGGGGAGGTGGGGCCAACGTCCTGACTTTC. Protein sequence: CASSLRGGGANVLTF.